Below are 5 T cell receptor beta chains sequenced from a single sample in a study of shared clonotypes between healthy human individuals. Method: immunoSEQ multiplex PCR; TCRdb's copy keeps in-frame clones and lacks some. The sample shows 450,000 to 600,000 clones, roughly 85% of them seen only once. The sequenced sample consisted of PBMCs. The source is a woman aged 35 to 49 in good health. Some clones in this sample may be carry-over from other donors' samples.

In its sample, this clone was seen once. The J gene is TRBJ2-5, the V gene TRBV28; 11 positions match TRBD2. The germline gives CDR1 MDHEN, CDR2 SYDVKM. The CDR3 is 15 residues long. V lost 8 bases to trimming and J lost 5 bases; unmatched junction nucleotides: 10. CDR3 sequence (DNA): TGTGCCAGCTCAGCCCTAGCGGGAGGTATTGAGACCCAGTACTTC. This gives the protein CASSALAGGIETQYF.

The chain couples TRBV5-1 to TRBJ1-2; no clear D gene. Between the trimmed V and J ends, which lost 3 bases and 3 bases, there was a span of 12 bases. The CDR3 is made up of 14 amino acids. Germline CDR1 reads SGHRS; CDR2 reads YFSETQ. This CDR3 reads CASSSDGEHYGYTF. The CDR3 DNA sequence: TGCGCCAGCAGCTCGGACGGGGAACACTATGGCTACACCTTC. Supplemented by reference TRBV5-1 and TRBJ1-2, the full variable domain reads KAGVTQTPRYLIKTRGQQVTLSCSPISGHRSVSWYQQTPGQGLQFLFEYFSETQRNKGNFPGRFSGRQFSNSRSEMNVSTLELGDSALYLCASSSDGEHYGYTFGSGTRLTVV.

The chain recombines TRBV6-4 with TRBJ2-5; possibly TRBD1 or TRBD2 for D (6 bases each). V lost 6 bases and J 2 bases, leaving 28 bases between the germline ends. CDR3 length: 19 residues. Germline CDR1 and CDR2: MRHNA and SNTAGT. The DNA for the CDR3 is TGTGCCAGCAGGGAGGGGGTAGGTTACGGGCTTAGGCTTCAAGAGACCCAGTACTTC. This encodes CASREGVGYGLRLQETQYF.

CDR3 sequence: CAWTMTSGNTIYF. The DNA of the CDR3 is TGTGCCTGGACGATGACTTCTGGAAACACCATATATTTT. This chain connects TRBV30 to TRBJ1-3; D not resolved. CDR3 length equals 13 residues. V was pared by 4 bases and J by 1 base, with 8 bases between. Germline V CDR1 and CDR2: GTSNPN, SVGIG (reference sequence).

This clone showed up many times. This CDR3 is CSGRDRVSETQYF. CDR3 sequence (DNA): TGCAGCGGCCGGGACAGGGTATCAGAGACCCAGTACTTC. The rearrangement joins TRBV29-1 to TRBJ2-5; 9 positions agree with TRBD1. The ends lost 7 bases at V and 4 bases at J; junction bases unmatched: 7. The CDR3 contains 13 residues. Germline CDR1 SQVTM, CDR2 ANQGSEA.